Included here is one T cell receptor beta chain sequence, with context. Its antigen is not known. Losses at the gene ends were 4 bases for V and 2 bases for J; bases not matched to a gene: 10. CDR3 length: 17 residues. The germline CDR1 and CDR2 sequences are SGDLS and YYNGEE. The sample belongs to a study of beta chain features in type 1 diabetes. Whole-study findings and limits: People with Type 1 diabetes carried modestly yet significantly shorter TCRB CDR3s in all four CD4+ subsets.

Investigators reverse transcribed all isolated RNA, so they sequenced expressed TCRB transcripts. Produced via immunoSEQ multiplex PCR; TCRdb's table is partial and in-frame only. This table holds approximately 250,000 clones, roughly 11% found once. Material: naive CD4+ T cells from blood. The chain has TRBV9 and TRBJ2-3; 10 bases are shared with TRBD2. This clonotype was sampled from a man between 25 and 39 years old with type 1 diabetes. CDR3 sequence reads: CASSFDALAGTTDTQYF. The DNA for the CDR3 is TGTGCCAGCAGCTTCGACGCACTAGCGGGGACCACAGATACGCAGTATTTT.